This T cell receptor (beta chain) was recorded in a study of monozygotic twins with inflammatory bowel disease (dated by TCRdb to the late 2010s). Background on the whole study: In total, 28 monozygotic twin pairs made up the full study: 19 Danish pairs, all IBD-discordant, plus nine German pairs, of which four were IBD-concordant and five were IBD-discordant. Each individual had, on average, about 151 000 unique TCRalpha sequences and 181 000 unique TCRbeta sequences available for analysis. Within discordant pairs, disease-associated traits were sought mainly by comparing IBD patients with their genetically identical healthy co-twins.

Libraries were constructed by 5' RACE. For each TCR library, 3,500 to 4,000 ng of total RNA was used. For each sample, cDNA was synthesized in eight separate reactions using SMARTScribe reverse transcriptase. During cDNA synthesis, template switching was used to introduce unique molecular identifiers that contained a 6-nucleotide sample barcode. Amplification of TCRalpha and TCRbeta cDNA involved two nested PCRs of approximately 16 and 10 cycles, and each PCR was followed by bead purification. Before amplification, cDNA was treated with uracil DNA-glycosylase and purified using the QIAquick PCR purification kit. The second PCR added Illumina TruSeq-compatible adapters along with sample-specific barcodes. Library quality and concentration were assessed using TapeStation and Qubit, and 4.5 to 5.5 ng of each library was pooled. Pooled libraries were sequenced on an Illumina HiSeq2500 single-index Rapid Run with 2 x 100 bp reads and custom sequencing primers. As for the authors' bioinformatics: MiGEC version 1.2.6 was used for UMI-based consensus assembly to correct PCR and sequencing errors. MiXCR version 2.1.1 was used for V(D)J alignment, clonotype assembly and CDR3 extraction. Gene usage, clonotype sharing and MAIT/NKT TCR abundance were normalised by analysing the top 1000, 10 000 and 20 000 clonotypes per sample. After downsampling to 27 000 UMIs, diversity was calculated as the inverse Simpson index using the vegan R package. Paired Mann-Whitney U tests were applied to discordant twin pairs, with Benjamini-Hochberg correction for multiple testing. The reads, reprocessed by TCRdb, yield one row per CDR3 protein sequence and no DNA. The V and J calls come from TCRdb's annotation, not from the publication. This sample's table carries around 99,000 distinct CDR3 sequences. Roughly an eighth of the sample comes from the top ten.

From each donor, an approximately 2.3 ml peripheral blood sample was collected into PAXgene tubes and kept at -80 degrees C. Without any T cell sorting, total RNA was extracted from whole blood using the PAXgene blood miRNA kit on an automated QIAcube. Deep TCRalpha and TCRbeta repertoire profiling with unique molecular barcoding was performed on peripheral blood of monozygotic twin pairs concordant or discordant for inflammatory bowel disease. Smoking habits were recorded for all twin pairs, and each individual was classified as a current, former or never smoker. In the germline V gene (reference sequence), CDR1 corresponds to LNHDA and CDR2 to SQIVND. The CDR3 covers 15 residues, taking in both the cysteine and the phenylalanine. DNA is not on record. General study outcomes and caveats: Repertoire similarity did not differ between concordant and discordant twins, possibly due to limited statistical power. Measured by the inverse Simpson index, TCRbeta repertoire diversity was lower in IBD patients than in their healthy co-twins. Differing immunosuppressive treatments among patients may have added background noise and inter-individual variability to the repertoires. IBD patients shared fewer clonotypes with other individuals than healthy twins did, most markedly in patients showing signs of disease activity. The results gave no support for a single strong signal or clonotype linked to IBD. Different T cell subtypes could not be distinguished in the analysis.

Turning to this clonotype: The target of this receptor is not known.

The sequence was obtained from a human donor with ulcerative colitis or Crohn's disease, or a healthy co-twin of an affected twin (not recorded which). The rearranged segments are TRBV19 and TRBJ1-1; TCRdb outputs TRBD1, but without DNA this stays unchecked. Sequencing was carried out using blood. The CDR3 protein: CASSIGGTRNTEAFF.